This TCR beta chain comes out of a study of T cells in Graves' hyperthyroidism and ophthalmopathy. The study excluded patients with uncontrolled infection, other autoimmune disease, pregnancy or lactation. In making diagnoses, clinical symptoms, serum thyroxine and TRAb, thyroid ultrasound and orbital computed tomography were all used. The CDR3 is 15 amino acids. V shed 8 bases, J shed 5 bases, and the junction held 16 bases outside the gene matches. The V gene's germline CDR1 is DFQATT and CDR2 SNEGSKA (reference sequence). RNA transcripts yielded amplified TCR beta CDR3 regions. During a first-round RT-PCR of the TCR CDR3, the HTBI primer set was used. TCRdb re-called the multiplex PCR reads with MiXCR, one entry per CDR3 protein. The sample yields approximately 530,000 distinct CDR3 sequences, roughly 17% seen once. Concerning this clonotype itself: The CDR3 end shows no conserved phenylalanine or tryptophan, and so a read error is likely.

The chain combines TRBV20-1 with TRBJ1-2, with TRBD1 matching over 8 bases. Sample: blood. The receptor comes from a woman aged 18-29 years with Graves' hyperthyroidism. This CDR3 reads CSTKTGASLGYGYTL. CDR3 in DNA: TGCAGTACGAAGACAGGGGCCTCGCTGGGTTATGGCTACACCCTC.